This T cell receptor beta chain emerged from a study of blood T cell repertoires in COVID-19. Turning to the study itself: Material from acute and convalescent COVID-19 was sourced from the United States, Italy and Spain. Sources were T cells, B-cell-depleted T cells, or PBMCs; the material itself was cDNA or gDNA.

Germline assignment: CDR1 SGHAT and CDR2 FQNNGV. V lost 1 base, J lost 0 bases, and 7 bases lay in between. The CDR3 loop spans 15 amino acids. As processed by the authors: Nucleated cell number was recorded as an estimate derived from reference gene primer amplification. Method: immunoSEQ multiplex PCR; TCRdb's copy keeps in-frame clones and lacks some. The V and J calls and clone size are taken from that table; D and trimming were inferred from the DNA. The profile shows some 200,000 clones, around 90% of them singletons. J is TRBJ1-3 and V is TRBV11-2; the D is unclear. The sequenced material came from peripheral blood. This TCR was recovered from a man aged 55 to 70 with active or convalescent COVID-19. CDR3 protein: CASSLAVFSGNTIYF. In DNA form, the CDR3 reads TGTGCCAGCAGCTTAGCAGTATTCTCTGGAAACACCATATATTTT. Together with reference TRBV11-2 and TRBJ1-3, the CDR3 gives the full variable domain: EAGVAQSPRYKIIEKRQSVAFWCNPISGHATLYWYQQILGQGPKLLIQFQNNGVVDDSQLPKDRFSAERLKGVDSTLKIQPAKLEDSAVYLCASSLAVFSGNTIYFGEGSWLTVV.